This TCR beta chain was sequenced in a study of CD8 T cells in Susac syndrome. Study-level results: As the study acknowledged, the number of individuals who were part of its TCR sequencing and HLA analysis was relatively small.

A remark on this clonotype: Antigen unknown.

An amount of RNA that ranged from roughly 0.45 to 1 ug was reverse transcribed with random hexamers. The authors amplified TCR beta CDR3 across 54 Vbeta and 13 Jbeta using immunoSEQ multiplex PCR. TCRdb passed the immunoSEQ multiplex PCR reads through MiXCR, listing each CDR3 protein once. The sample consists of under 200,000 distinct CDR3 sequences, approximately 93% of them appearing once. Sequencing of TCR beta, carried out with a high-throughput approach, was applied to CD8+ and CD4+ T cells from the blood. The V end was cut by 3 bases, the J end by 0 bases, with 19 bases between. Per germline, CDR1 SGHNT and CDR2 YYREEE (reference sequence). The CDR3 sequence is 19 residues long.

The V and J genes are TRBV5-4 and TRBJ2-6; D gene ambiguous. Sequences were obtained from CD4+ T cells from PBMCs. This clonotype was sampled from a human donor in good health. The CDR3 nucleotides read TGTGCCAGCAGCTCTCCCCTAGTAACGCCTAACTCTGGGGCCAACGTCCTGACTTTC. Translating it yields CASSSPLVTPNSGANVLTF.